This T cell receptor (beta chain) was sequenced in a study of blood T cell repertoires in COVID-19. The overall study: Acute-phase and convalescent COVID-19 samples originated in the United States, Italy and Spain. Sources were T cells, B-cell-depleted T cells, or PBMCs; the material itself was cDNA or gDNA.

Germline values: CDR1 MNHEY, CDR2 SVGAGI. The V and J ends lost 6 bases and 5 bases, in that order; junction bases with no gene match: 12. This CDR3 spans 15 amino acids. In the original workflow: Amplification of reference gene primers provided the estimated nucleated cell counts. Sequencing was performed with immunoSEQ multiplex PCR; in TCRdb, only in-frame clones are kept and a portion is missing. The V and J calls and clone size come from that table; D and trimming were worked out from the DNA. The table records about 74,000 clones, approximately 90% of them present only once. The TCR sequence derives from a man in his 70s with active or convalescent COVID-19. The specimen sequenced was peripheral blood. V usage is TRBV6-5 and J usage is TRBJ2-7, with TRBD1 matching over 8 bases. As DNA, the CDR3 is TGTGCCAGCAGAGGGGGGACAGGACACGAGAACGAGCAGTACTTC. The encoded protein is CASRGGTGHENEQYF.